This T cell receptor (beta chain) was identified during a study of T cells in Graves' hyperthyroidism and ophthalmopathy. Study-wide background: Peripheral blood samples were taken at initial diagnosis, prior to any treatment.

Trimming took 1 base from V and 4 from J; bases not matched to a gene: 0. This CDR3 comprises 14 residues. CDR1 is MNHNS, CDR2 SASEGT, per germline. Amplification of TCR beta CDR3 regions was performed using RNA transcripts as template. First-round RT-PCR of the TCR CDR3 relied on the HTBI primer set. TCRdb re-analysed the multiplex PCR reads in MiXCR, keeping a single row per CDR3 protein. The top ten clones hold about 4.9% of a sample with about 400,000 distinct CDR3 sequences, roughly 15% of them seen once. Overall study findings and caveats: Before onset, by a median of 6.5 months, the model predicted ophthalmopathy.

This clonotype was observed at least ten times. Its cognate antigen is unknown. The sample was blood. The sequence came from a woman between 18 and 29 years old with Graves' hyperthyroidism. This chain uses TRBV6-1 with TRBJ2-5; TRBD2 matches at 10 bases. Written as DNA, the CDR3 is TGTGCCAGCAGTGAAGGGACTAGCGGAGAGACCCAGTACTTC. Protein: CASSEGTSGETQYF.